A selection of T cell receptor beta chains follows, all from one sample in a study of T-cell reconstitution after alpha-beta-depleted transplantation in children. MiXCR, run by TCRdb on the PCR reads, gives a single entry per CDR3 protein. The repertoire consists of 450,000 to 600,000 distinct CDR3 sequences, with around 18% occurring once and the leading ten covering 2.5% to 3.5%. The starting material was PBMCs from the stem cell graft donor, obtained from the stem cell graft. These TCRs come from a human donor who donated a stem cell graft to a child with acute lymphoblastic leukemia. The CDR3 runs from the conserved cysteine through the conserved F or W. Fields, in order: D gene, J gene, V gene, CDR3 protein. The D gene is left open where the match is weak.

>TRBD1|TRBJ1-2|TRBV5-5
CASSIQGKLGYTF
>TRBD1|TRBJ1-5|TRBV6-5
CASSYRGPYSNQPQHF
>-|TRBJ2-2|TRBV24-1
CATSAAGPTGELFF
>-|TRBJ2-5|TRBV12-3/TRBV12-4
CASSLRALGRETQYF
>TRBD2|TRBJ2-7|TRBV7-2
CASSLSGTSRFAYEQYF
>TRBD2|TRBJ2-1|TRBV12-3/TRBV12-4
CASSPSGRSEEQFF
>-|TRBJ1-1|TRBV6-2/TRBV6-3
CASSYPARQLNTEAFF
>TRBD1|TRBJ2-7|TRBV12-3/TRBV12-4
CASTPRDRDTYEQYF
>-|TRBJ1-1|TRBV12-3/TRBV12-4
CASSLTSPNTEAFF
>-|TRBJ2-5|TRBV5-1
CASMGPQFDQYF
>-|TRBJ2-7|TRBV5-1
CASCERDGTYEQYF
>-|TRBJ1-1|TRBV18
CASSPVGGTTEAFF
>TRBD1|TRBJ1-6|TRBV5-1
CASRYGQGIDNSPLHF
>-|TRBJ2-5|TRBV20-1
CSARAKETQYF
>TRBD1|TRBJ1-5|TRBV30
CAWSVRTGNAQPQHF
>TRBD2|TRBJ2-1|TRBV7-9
CASRKGLGEVNEQFF
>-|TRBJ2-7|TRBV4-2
CASSGEGSRIDEQYF
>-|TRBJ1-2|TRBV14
CASSQERNRRLVNYGYTF
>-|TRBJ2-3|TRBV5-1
CASSSGTTADTQYF
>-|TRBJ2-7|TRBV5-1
CASSSSTLFYEQYF
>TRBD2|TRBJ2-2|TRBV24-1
CATSDSGRANTGELFF
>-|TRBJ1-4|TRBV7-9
CASSSGAGIDEKLFF
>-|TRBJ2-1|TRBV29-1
CSVEGPWRAANEQFF
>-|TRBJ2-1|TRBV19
CASSPAANEQFF
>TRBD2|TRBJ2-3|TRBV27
CASSLSGLGSGRSTDTQYF
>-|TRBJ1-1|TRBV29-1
CSVEHENTEAFF
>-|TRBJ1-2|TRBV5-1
CASSSPDAYYGYTF
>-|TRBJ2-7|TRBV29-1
CSVEERGSSYEQYF
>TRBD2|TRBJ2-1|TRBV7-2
CASSRRGTSGTGEQFF
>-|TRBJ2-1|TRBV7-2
CASSLGFRVYEQFF
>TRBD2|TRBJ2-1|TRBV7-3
CASSPASGGYNEQFF
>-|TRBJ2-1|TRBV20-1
CSVWDGAGNEQFF
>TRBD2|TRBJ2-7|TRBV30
CAWNGGRAVEQYF
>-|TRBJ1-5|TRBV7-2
CASSLDRTGHQPQHF
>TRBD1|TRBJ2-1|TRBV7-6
CASSPRIVVHGTGGYDEQFF
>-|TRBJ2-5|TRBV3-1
CASSQVGRETQYF
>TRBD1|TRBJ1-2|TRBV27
CASSLRPGQGNYGYTF
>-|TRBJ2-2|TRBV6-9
CASPPRPPRGNTGELFF
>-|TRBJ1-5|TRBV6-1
CASSPSPSGAQPQHF
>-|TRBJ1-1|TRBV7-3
CASSPGAAEAFF
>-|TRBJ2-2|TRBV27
CATNPVGFGSGELFF
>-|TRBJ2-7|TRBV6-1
CASSSGDSGIYEQYF
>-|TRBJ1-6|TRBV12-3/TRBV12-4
CASSLGRYNSPLHF
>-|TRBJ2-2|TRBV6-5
CASSYTIGTGELFF
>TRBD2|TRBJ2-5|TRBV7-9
CASSFGLAGAEETQYF
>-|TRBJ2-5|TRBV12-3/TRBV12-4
CASSLWGRQYF
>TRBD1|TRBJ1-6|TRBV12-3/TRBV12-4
CASQGGNSYNSPLHF
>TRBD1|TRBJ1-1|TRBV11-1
CASSRPGTGDPGPGNTEAFF
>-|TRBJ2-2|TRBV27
CASSLSPLTGITGELFF
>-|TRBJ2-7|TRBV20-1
CSARGPARYEQYF
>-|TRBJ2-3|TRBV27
CASSFYGFADTQYF
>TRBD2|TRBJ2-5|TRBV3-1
CASSHPGLAGETQYF
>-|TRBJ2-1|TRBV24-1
CATSDLSVAEQFF
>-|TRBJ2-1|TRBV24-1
CATSDLARSSYNEQFF
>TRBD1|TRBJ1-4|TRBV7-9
CASSWMTGGEDEKLFF
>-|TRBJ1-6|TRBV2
CASRPSGDSPLHF
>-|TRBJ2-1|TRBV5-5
CASSPSGAESYNEQFF